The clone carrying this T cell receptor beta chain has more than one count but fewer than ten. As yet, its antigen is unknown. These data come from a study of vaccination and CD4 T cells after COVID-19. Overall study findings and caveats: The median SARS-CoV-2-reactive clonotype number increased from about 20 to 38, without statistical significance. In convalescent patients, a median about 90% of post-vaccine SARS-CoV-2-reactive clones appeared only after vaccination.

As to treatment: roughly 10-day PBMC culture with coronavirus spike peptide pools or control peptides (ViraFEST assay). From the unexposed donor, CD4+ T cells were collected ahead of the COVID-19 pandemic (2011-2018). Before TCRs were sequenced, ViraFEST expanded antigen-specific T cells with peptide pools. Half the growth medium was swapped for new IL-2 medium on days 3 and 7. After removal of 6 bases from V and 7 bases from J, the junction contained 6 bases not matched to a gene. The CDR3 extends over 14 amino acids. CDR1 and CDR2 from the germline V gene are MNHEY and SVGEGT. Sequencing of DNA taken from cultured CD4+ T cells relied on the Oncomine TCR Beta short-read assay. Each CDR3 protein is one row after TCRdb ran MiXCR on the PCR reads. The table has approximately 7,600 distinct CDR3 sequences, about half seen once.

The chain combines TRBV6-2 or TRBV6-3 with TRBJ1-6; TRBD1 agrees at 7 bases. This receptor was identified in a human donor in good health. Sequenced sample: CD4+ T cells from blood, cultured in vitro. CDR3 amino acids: CASSLGQVNSPLHF. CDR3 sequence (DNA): TGTGCCAGCAGCCTAGGACAGGTCAATTCACCCCTCCACTTT.